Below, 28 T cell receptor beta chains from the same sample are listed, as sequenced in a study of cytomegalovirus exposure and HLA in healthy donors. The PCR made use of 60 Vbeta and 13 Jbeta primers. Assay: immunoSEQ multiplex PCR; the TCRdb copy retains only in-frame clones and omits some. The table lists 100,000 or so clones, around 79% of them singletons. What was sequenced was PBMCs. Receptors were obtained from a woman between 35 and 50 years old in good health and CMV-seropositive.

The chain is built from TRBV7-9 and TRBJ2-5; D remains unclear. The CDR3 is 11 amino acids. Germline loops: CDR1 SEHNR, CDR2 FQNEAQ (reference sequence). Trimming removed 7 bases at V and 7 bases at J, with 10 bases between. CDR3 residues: CASTPTGTQYF. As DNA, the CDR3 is TGTGCCAGCACCCCCACGGGGACCCAGTACTTC.

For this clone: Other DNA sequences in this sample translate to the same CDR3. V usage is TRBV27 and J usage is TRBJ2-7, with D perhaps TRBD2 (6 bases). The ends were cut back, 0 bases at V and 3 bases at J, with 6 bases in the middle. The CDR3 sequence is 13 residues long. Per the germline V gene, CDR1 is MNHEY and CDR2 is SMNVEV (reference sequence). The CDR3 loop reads CASSLSGGYEQYF. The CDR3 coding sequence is TGTGCCAGCAGTTTATCGGGGGGCTACGAGCAGTACTTC.

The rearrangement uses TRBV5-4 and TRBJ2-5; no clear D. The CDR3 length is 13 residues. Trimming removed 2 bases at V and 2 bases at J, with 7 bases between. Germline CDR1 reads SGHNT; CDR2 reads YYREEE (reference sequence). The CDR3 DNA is TGTGCCAGCAGCTTTAAGCAACAAGAGACCCAGTACTTC. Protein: CASSFKQQETQYF.

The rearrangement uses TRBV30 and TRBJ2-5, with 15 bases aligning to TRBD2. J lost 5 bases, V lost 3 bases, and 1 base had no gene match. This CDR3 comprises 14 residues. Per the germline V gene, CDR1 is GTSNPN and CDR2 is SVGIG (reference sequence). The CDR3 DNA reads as TGTGCCTGGAGCGGACTAGCGGGAGGGGAGACCCAGTACTTC. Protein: CAWSGLAGGETQYF.

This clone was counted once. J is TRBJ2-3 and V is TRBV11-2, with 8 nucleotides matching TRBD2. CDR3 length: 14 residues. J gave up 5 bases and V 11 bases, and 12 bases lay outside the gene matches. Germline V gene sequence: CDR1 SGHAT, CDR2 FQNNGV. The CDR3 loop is CASTGGEWRDTQYF. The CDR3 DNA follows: TGTGCCTCTACGGGGGGGGAATGGCGAGATACGCAGTATTTT.

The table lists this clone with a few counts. The CDR3 nucleotides read TGCGCCAGCAGCCAAGGGGCTAGCGGTGACTACGAGCAGTACTTC. Residues: CASSQGASGDYEQYF. This chain uses TRBV4-1 with TRBJ2-7, with TRBD2 matching over 7 bases. Germline V gene lookup returns CDR1 MGHRA and CDR2 YSYEKL. This CDR3 spans 15 amino acids. The junction had 6 bases not matched to a gene; V was cut back by 1 base and J by 3 bases.

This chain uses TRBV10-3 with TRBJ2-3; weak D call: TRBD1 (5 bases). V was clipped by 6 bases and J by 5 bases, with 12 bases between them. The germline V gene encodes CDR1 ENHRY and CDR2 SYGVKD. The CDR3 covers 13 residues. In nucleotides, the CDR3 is TGTGCCATCAGGGGCAGGGAACTAGATACGCAGTATTTT. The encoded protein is CAIRGRELDTQYF.

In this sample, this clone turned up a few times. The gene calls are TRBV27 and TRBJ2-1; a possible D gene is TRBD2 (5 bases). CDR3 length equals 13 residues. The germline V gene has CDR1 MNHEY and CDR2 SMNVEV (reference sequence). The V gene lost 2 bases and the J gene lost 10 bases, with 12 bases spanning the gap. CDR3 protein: CASSLTRSGEQFF. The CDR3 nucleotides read TGTGCCAGCAGTTTAACTAGGTCGGGGGAGCAGTTCTTC.

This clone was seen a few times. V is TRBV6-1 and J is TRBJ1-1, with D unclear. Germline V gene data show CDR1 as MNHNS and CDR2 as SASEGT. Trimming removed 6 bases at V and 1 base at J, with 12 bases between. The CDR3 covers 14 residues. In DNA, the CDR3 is TGTGCCAGCAGCTCACAGAGTCCGAACACTGAAGCTTTCTTT. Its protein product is CASSSQSPNTEAFF.

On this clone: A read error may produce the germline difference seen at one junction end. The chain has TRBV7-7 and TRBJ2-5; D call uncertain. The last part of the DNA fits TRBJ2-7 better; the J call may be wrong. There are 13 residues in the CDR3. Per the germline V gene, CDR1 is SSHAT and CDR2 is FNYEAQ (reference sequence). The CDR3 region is CASSRGRDYEQYF. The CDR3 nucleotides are TGTGCTAGCAGTCGTGGAAGGGACTACGAGCAGTACTTC.

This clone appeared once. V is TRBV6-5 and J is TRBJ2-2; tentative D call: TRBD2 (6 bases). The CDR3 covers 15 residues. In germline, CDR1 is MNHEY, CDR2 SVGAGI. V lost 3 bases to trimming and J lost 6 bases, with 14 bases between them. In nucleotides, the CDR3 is TGTGCCAGCAGTTATGTCAGCCGGGAGCCCGGGGAGCTGTTTTTT. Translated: CASSYVSREPGELFF.

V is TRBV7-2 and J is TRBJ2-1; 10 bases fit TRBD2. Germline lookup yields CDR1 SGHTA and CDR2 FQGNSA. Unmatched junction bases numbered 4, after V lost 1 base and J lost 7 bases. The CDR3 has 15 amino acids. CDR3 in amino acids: CASSLVAGGGNEQFF. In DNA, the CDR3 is TGTGCCAGCAGCTTAGTAGCGGGAGGTGGGAATGAGCAGTTCTTC.

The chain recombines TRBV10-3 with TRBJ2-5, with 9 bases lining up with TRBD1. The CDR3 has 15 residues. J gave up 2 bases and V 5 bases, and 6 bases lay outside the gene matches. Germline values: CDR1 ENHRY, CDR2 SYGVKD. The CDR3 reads CAISRPGQGQETQYF. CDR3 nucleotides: TGTGCCATCAGTAGACCGGGACAGGGACAAGAGACCCAGTACTTC.

The CDR3: CASSELDRGTEAFF. In DNA, the CDR3 is TGTGCCAGCAGTGAACTTGACAGGGGCACTGAAGCTTTCTTT. J is TRBJ1-1 and V is TRBV6-5; 8 bases agree with TRBD1. Looked up from germline, CDR1 is MNHEY and CDR2 is SVGAGI. The CDR3 is 14 amino acids. V gave up 5 bases and J gave up 4 bases; unmatched junction bases: 6.

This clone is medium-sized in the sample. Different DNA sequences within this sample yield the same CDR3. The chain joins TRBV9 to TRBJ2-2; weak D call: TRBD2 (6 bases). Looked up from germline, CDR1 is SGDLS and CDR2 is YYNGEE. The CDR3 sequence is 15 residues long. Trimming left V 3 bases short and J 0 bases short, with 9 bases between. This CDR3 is CASSDGLTNTGELFF. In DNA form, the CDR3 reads TGTGCCAGCAGCGATGGACTAACGAACACCGGGGAGCTGTTTTTT.

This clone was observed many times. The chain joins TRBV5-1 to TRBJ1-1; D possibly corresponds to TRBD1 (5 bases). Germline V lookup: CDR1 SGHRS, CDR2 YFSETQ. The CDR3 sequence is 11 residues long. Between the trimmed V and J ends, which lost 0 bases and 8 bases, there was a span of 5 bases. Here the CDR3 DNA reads TGCGCCAGCAGCTTGGAGGGGGAAGCTTTCTTT. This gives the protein CASSLEGEAFF.

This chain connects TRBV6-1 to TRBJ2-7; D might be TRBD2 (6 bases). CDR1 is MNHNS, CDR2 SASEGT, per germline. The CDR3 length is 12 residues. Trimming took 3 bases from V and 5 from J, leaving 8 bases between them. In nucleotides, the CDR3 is TGTGCCAGCAGTGATTGGGAGGACGAGCAGTACTTC. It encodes CASSDWEDEQYF.

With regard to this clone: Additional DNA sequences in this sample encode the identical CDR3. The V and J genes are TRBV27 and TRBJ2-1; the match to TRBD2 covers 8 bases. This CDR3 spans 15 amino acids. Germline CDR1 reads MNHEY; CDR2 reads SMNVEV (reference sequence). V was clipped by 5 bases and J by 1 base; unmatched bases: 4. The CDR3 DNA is TGTGCCAGCAGTAGTCTAGCGGGTTCCTACAATGAGCAGTTCTTC. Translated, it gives CASSSLAGSYNEQFF.

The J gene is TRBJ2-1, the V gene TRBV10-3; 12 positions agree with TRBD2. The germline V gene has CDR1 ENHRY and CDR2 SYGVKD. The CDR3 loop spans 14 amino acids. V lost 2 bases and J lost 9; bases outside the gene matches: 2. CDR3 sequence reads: CAISELAGGSEQFF. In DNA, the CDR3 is TGTGCCATCAGTGAGCTAGCGGGAGGGAGTGAGCAGTTCTTC.

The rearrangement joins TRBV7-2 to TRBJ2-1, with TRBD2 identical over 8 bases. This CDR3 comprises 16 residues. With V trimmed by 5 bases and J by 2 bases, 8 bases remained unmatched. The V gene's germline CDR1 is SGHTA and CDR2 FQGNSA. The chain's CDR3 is CASSRREGDTYNEQFF. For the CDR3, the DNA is TGTGCCAGCAGCCGCCGGGAGGGGGACACCTACAATGAGCAGTTCTTC.

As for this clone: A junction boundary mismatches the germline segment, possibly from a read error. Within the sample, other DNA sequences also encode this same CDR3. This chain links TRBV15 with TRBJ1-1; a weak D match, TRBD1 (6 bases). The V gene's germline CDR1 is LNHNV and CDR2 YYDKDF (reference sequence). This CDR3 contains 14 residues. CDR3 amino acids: CATSRDNPDREAFF. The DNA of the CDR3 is TGTGCCACCAGTAGAGACAATCCGGACAGAGAAGCTTTCTTT.

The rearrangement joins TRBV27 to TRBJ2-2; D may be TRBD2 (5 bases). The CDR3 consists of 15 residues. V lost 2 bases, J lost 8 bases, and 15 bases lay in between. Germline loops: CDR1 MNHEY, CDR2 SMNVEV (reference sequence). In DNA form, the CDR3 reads TGTGCCAGCAGTTTAGCGGGCGGAGGTACTGGGGAGCTGTTTTTT. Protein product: CASSLAGGGTGELFF.

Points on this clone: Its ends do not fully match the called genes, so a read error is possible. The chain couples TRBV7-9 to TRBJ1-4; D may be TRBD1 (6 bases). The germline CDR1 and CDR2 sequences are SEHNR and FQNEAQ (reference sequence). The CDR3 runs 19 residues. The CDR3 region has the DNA TGTTCCAGCGGAAAGAATTACAGGGCCCAGGGTGCCCCTAATGAAAAACTGTTTTTT. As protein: CSSGKNYRAQGAPNEKLFF.

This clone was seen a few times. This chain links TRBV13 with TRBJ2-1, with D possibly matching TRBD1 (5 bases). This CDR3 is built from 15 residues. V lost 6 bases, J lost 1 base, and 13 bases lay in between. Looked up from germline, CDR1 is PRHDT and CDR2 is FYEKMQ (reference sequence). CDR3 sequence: CASSRGRPSYNEQFF. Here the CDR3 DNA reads TGTGCCAGCAGTAGGGGCAGACCTTCCTACAATGAGCAGTTCTTC. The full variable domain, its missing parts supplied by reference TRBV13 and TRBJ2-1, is AAGVIQSPRHLIKEKRETATLKCYPIPRHDTVYWYQQGPGQDPQFLISFYEKMQSDKGSIPDRFSAQQFSDYHSELNMSSLELGDSALYFCASSRGRPSYNEQFFGPGTRLTVL.

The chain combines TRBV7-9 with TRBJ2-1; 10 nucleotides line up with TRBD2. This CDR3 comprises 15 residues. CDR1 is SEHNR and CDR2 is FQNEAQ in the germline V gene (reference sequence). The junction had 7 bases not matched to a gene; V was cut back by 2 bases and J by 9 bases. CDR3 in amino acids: CASSLLAGDLSEQFF. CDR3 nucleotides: TGTGCCAGCAGCTTACTAGCGGGAGATCTCAGTGAGCAGTTCTTC.

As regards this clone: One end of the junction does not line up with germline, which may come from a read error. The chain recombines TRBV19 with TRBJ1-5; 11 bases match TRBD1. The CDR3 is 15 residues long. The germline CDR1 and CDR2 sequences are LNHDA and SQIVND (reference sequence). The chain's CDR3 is CASTIGQGADQPQHF. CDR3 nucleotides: TGTGCCAGTACTATAGGACAGGGGGCAGATCAGCCCCAGCATTTT.

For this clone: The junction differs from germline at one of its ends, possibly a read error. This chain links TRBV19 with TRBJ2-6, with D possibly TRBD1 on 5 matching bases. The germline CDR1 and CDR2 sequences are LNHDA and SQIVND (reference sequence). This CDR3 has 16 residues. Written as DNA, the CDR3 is TGTGCCAGTAGTATAACTATGGGAAGTGGGGCCAACGTCCTGCCTTTC. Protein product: CASSITMGSGANVLPF.

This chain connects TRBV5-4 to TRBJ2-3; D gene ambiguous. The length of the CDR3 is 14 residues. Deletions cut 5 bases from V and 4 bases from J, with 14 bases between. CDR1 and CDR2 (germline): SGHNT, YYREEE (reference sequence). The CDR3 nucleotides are TGTGCCAGCAGTCCACCGGTTCAAGCAGATACGCAGTATTTT. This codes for CASSPPVQADTQYF.